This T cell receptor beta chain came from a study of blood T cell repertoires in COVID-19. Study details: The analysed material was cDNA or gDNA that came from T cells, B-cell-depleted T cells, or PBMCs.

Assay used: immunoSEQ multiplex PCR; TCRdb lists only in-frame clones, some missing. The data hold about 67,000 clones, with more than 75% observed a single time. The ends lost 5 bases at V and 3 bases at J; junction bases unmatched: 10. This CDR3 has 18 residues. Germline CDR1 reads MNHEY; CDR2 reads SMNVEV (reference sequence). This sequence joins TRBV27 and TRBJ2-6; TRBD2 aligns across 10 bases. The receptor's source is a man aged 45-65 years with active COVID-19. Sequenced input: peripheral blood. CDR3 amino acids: CASSVAGGPGGGANVLTF. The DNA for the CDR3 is TGTGCCAGCAGTGTAGCGGGAGGCCCGGGGGGTGGGGCCAACGTCCTGACTTTC. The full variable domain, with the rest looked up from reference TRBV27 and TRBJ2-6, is EAQVTQNPRYLITVTGKKLTVTCSQNMNHEYMSWYRQDPGLGLRQIYYSMNVEVTDKGDVPEGYKVSRKEKRNFPLILESPSPNQTSLYFCASSVAGGPGGGANVLTFGAGSRLTVL.